The 22 T cell receptor beta chains in this list originate from one sample, sequenced in a study of regulatory T cells in long-lasting Graves disease. The TCR beta library used iRepertoire HTBI primers with Arm-PCR amplification of CDR3. MiXCR was run by TCRdb on the multiplex PCR reads, yielding one entry per CDR3 protein. The sample holds around 450,000 distinct CDR3 sequences; 15% are singletons and the top ten take roughly 8%. Time point here: newly diagnosed GD, antithyroid drugs for less than 3 months. The TCR library was made from RNA extracted from PBMCs. These same records also appear under a second study, on T cells in Graves' hyperthyroidism and ophthalmopathy.

This material consisted of peripheral blood mononuclear cells (PBMCs), taken at new diagnosis, from a patient treated with antithyroid drugs. Source of these receptors: a woman in her forties with Graves disease.

On this clonotype: It is likely a read error: a sequence one base away is far more abundant. The rearrangement links TRBV11-1 to TRBJ2-1; TRBD1 matches at 7 bases. This CDR3 has 16 residues. Germline V gives CDR1 SGHAT, CDR2 FQDESV (reference sequence). The V segment lost 5 bases and the J segment 1 base; nucleotides outside the gene matches: 8. The CDR3 reads CASSGTAGSSYNEQFF. The CDR3 DNA reads TGTGCCAGCAGCGGGACAGCTGGGAGTTCCTACAATGAGCAGTTCTTC.

This clonotype came up many times. A clone one base away is much larger, so this may be a read error. The chain joins TRBV11-3 to TRBJ2-1, with 8 bases identical to TRBD2. CDR1 is SGHNT, CDR2 YENEEA, per germline. CDR3 length: 16 amino acids. The CDR3 protein is CAGSLDGTSGYNEQFF. The CDR3 nucleotides are TGTGCCGGCAGCTTAGATGGTACTAGCGGATACAATGAGCAGTTCTTC. Filled out from reference TRBV11-3 and TRBJ2-1, the complete variable domain reads EAGVVQSPRYKIIEKKQPVAFWCNPISGHNTLYWYLQNLGQGPELLIRYENEEAVDDSQLPKDRFSAERLKGVDSTLKIQPAELGDSAVYLCAGSLDGTSGYNEQFFGPGTRLTVL.

This clonotype was detected a few times. The rearrangement uses TRBV2 and TRBJ2-7; 7 positions agree with TRBD2. The CDR3 loop spans 14 amino acids. CDR1 is SNHLY, CDR2 FYNNEI, per germline. V was clipped by 7 bases and J by 5 bases; unmatched bases: 11. The CDR3: CASMGWQRENEQYF. The CDR3 DNA reads TGTGCCAGCATGGGTTGGCAGCGGGAAAACGAGCAGTACTTC.

This clonotype was seen at least ten times. This chain connects TRBV28 to TRBJ2-1; D may be TRBD2 (5 bases). The length of the CDR3 is 14 residues. V was clipped by 6 bases and J by 7 bases, with 16 bases between them. Germline V lookup: CDR1 MDHEN, CDR2 SYDVKM. CDR3 nucleotides: TGTGCCAGCAGCCCGGACCCGGGCGGGAATGAGCAGTTCTTC. Its translation is CASSPDPGGNEQFF. The whole variable domain, filled in from reference TRBV28 and TRBJ2-1, reads DVKVTQSSRYLVKRTGEKVFLECVQDMDHENMFWYRQDPGLGLRLIYFSYDVKMKEKGDIPEGYSVSREKKERFSLILESASTNQTSMYLCASSPDPGGNEQFFGPGTRLTVL.

The CDR3: CASSSTGEPTEAFF. CDR3 in DNA: TGTGCCAGCAGTTCTACAGGGGAACCGACTGAAGCTTTCTTT. The V and J genes are TRBV5-4 and TRBJ1-1, with 7 positions matching TRBD1. The V gene end was trimmed by 5 bases and the J gene end by 5 bases; junction bases not matched to a gene: 9. The CDR3 consists of 14 residues. The V gene's germline CDR1 is SGHNT and CDR2 YYREEE (reference sequence).

This clonotype was seen at least ten times. J is TRBJ2-3 and V is TRBV20-1; weak D call: TRBD2 (6 bases). The CDR3 is made up of 14 amino acids. V lost 4 bases and J lost 5, with 16 bases in between. Germline values: CDR1 DFQATT, CDR2 SNEGSKA (reference sequence). The CDR3 protein is CSATVGGTGDTQYF. The CDR3 DNA reads as TGCAGTGCTACGGTCGGGGGTACGGGAGATACGCAGTATTTT.

The chain couples TRBV19 to TRBJ1-2; 10 positions match TRBD1. There are 16 residues in the CDR3. In germline, CDR1 is LNHDA, CDR2 SQIVND (reference sequence). V shed 4 bases and J 5 bases; nucleotides not matched to a gene: 10. CDR3 bases: TGTGCCAGTAGTACCCTAAGGACAGGGGGTAGATATGGCTACACCTTC. Amino acids: CASSTLRTGGRYGYTF.

This clonotype was seen only a few times. The chain's CDR3 is CASSSHRGRYEQYF. Written as DNA, the CDR3 is TGTGCCAGCAGCTCCCACCGGGGGAGGTACGAGCAGTACTTC. The V call is TRBV7-9, the J call TRBJ2-7; D may be TRBD2 (6 bases). CDR3 size: 14 residues. With 4 bases removed from V and 4 bases from J, the gap between germline ends came to 14 bases. The germline V gene encodes CDR1 SEHNR and CDR2 FQNEAQ (reference sequence).

The rearrangement joins TRBV28 to TRBJ2-2; D is undetermined. V was cut by 5 bases and J by 9 bases, with 19 bases left in between. The CDR3 length is 15 residues. Germline values: CDR1 MDHEN, CDR2 SYDVKM. CDR3 protein: CASSSYNELLWELFF. CDR3 sequence (DNA): TGTGCCAGCAGTAGCTATAACGAATTACTGTGGGAGCTGTTTTTT.

Here the CDR3 reads CASSQADGGPNEQFF. In DNA, the CDR3 is TGTGCCAGCAGCCAAGCGGACGGCGGGCCCAATGAGCAGTTCTTC. The chain couples TRBV3-1 to TRBJ2-1, with D tentatively TRBD2 (5 bases). Trimming shortened V by 1 base and J by 6 bases, and 13 bases separated the two germline ends. The CDR3 totals 15 residues. Per the germline V gene, CDR1 is LGHDT and CDR2 is YNNKEL (reference sequence).

This sequence joins TRBV19 and TRBJ1-5, with a possible D match to TRBD1 (6 bases). In germline, CDR1 is LNHDA, CDR2 SQIVND (reference sequence). Trimming cost V 3 bases and J 2 bases, with 14 bases left between them. The CDR3 length is 16 residues. CDR3 residues: CASSIEGDTGNQPQHF. CDR3 sequence (DNA): TGTGCCAGTAGTATTGAGGGGGATACTGGCAATCAGCCCCAGCATTTT.

This clonotype has only a few counts. J is TRBJ1-5 and V is TRBV28, with 7 bases identical to TRBD1. Germline V gene sequence: CDR1 MDHEN, CDR2 SYDVKM. Unmatched junction bases numbered 6, after V lost 4 bases and J lost 3 bases. This CDR3 region has 15 residues. The CDR3 protein is CASSWTGEDNQPQHF. CDR3 sequence (DNA): TGTGCCAGCAGTTGGACAGGAGAGGACAATCAGCCCCAGCATTTT.

This clonotype was found a few times. Since a much larger clone is just one base distant, this may be a read error. The chain recombines TRBV14 with TRBJ2-5; no reliable D call. The V and J ends lost 0 bases and 9 bases respectively, with 8 bases between them. The CDR3 extends over 12 amino acids. In germline, CDR1 is SGHDN, CDR2 FVKESK. CDR3 region: CASSQDREAQYF. CDR3 in DNA: TGTGCCAGCAGCCAAGATCGTGAGGCCCAGTACTTC. Looking up the rest from reference TRBV14 and TRBJ2-5 gives the full variable domain: EAGVTQFPSHSVIEKGQTVTLRCDPISGHDNLYWYRRVMGKEIKFLLHFVKESKQDESGMPNNRFLAERTGGTYSTLKVQPAELEDSGVYFCASSQDREAQYFGPGTRLLVL.

This clonotype occurred a few times. This chain uses TRBV5-5 with TRBJ2-1, with D perhaps matching TRBD2 (7 bases). There are 14 residues in the CDR3. V was cut by 3 bases and J by 6 bases, with 13 bases left in between. Germline V CDR1 and CDR2: SGHKS, YYEKEE (reference sequence). The CDR3 protein is CASSWLGGGNEQFF. The DNA for the CDR3 is TGTGCCAGCAGCTGGCTGGGAGGGGGCAATGAGCAGTTCTTC.

The chain recombines TRBV16 with TRBJ1-4; D possibly corresponds to TRBD1 (6 bases). The V and J ends lost 3 bases and 8 bases respectively, with 19 bases between them. CDR1 KGHSY and CDR2 FQNENV come from the germline V gene. This CDR3 is 16 amino acids long. Here the CDR3 reads CASSHWTDLNAEKLFF. The CDR3, as DNA: TGTGCCAGCAGCCACTGGACAGACCTTAATGCAGAAAAACTGTTTTTT.

This clonotype was picked up many times. The chain carries TRBV5-1 and TRBJ2-1, with D uncertain. The CDR3 extends over 16 amino acids. Per the germline V gene, CDR1 is SGHRS and CDR2 is YFSETQ. V was cut by 0 bases and J by 6 bases, with 16 bases left in between. The CDR3 region is CASSLDPEWIGNEQFF. CDR3 sequence (DNA): TGCGCCAGCAGCTTGGATCCCGAGTGGATCGGCAATGAGCAGTTCTTC.

This clonotype was counted ten times or more. The genes are TRBV12-5 and TRBJ2-3, with D possibly TRBD2 on 5 matching bases. Trimming pared 3 bases from V and 4 bases from J, leaving 8 bases between. Per the germline V gene, CDR1 is LGHNT and CDR2 is FRNRAP. The CDR3 is 13 amino acids. The CDR3: CASGFERADTQYF. CDR3 bases: TGTGCTAGTGGTTTTGAGAGGGCAGATACGCAGTATTTT.

This clonotype was counted at least ten times. The rearrangement links TRBV3-1 to TRBJ2-7; possibly TRBD2 for D (6 bases). This CDR3 has 15 amino acids. Germline V gene data show CDR1 as LGHDT and CDR2 as YNNKEL (reference sequence). V was pared by 7 bases and J by 7 bases, with 23 bases between. CDR3 nucleotides: TGTGCCAGCACCCTCTCCGGGAGATTAGGGTGGGAGCAGTACTTC. Translating it yields CASTLSGRLGWEQYF.

This clonotype was seen repeatedly, ten times or more. The genes are TRBV28 and TRBJ2-1; D might be TRBD2 (6 bases). The CDR3 has 16 amino acids. V was shortened by 6 bases and J by 1 base, with 16 bases between the two germline ends. Germline CDR1 MDHEN, CDR2 SYDVKM. The CDR3 sequence: CASRSHHGSSYNEQFF. As DNA, the CDR3 is TGTGCCAGCAGATCCCATCACGGGAGTTCCTACAATGAGCAGTTCTTC. Full variable domain (rest looked up from reference TRBV28 and TRBJ2-1): DVKVTQSSRYLVKRTGEKVFLECVQDMDHENMFWYRQDPGLGLRLIYFSYDVKMKEKGDIPEGYSVSREKKERFSLILESASTNQTSMYLCASRSHHGSSYNEQFFGPGTRLTVL.

This clonotype was detected many times. The chain combines TRBV12-3 or TRBV12-4 with TRBJ1-4; 8 nucleotides line up with TRBD1. CDR3 length: 15 residues. Trimming took 7 bases from V and 4 from J; bases not matched to a gene: 8. The CDR3 DNA is TGTGCCAGCAACCCGGACAGGGAAGTTAATGAAAAACTGTTTTTT. Protein: CASNPDREVNEKLFF.

Comments on this clonotype: Sequence at one end of the junction differs from germline and may be a read error. The chain couples TRBV6-2 or TRBV6-3 to TRBJ2-1; D may match TRBD1 or TRBD2 (5 bases each). Germline-derived CDR1 and CDR2 are MNHEY and SVGEGT. This CDR3 has 15 amino acids. This CDR3 is CASSDVPPGAGEQCF. In DNA form, the CDR3 reads TGTGCCAGCAGTGACGTACCCCCTGGGGCGGGTGAGCAGTGCTTC.

This clonotype was found a few times. The J gene is TRBJ1-1, the V gene TRBV27; 9 bases match TRBD1. The CDR3 contains 17 residues. V gave up 5 bases and J gave up 6 bases; unmatched junction bases: 16. Germline V gives CDR1 MNHEY, CDR2 SMNVEV (reference sequence). Here the CDR3 DNA reads TGTGCCAGCAGTGGGCCGGGACAGGGCTCGTTCGCTGCTGAAGCTTTCTTT. It translates to CASSGPGQGSFAAEAFF.